This TCR beta chain was sequenced in a study of early T cells in non-severe SARS-CoV-2 infection. The wider study: Sequencing targeted bulk RNA from unsorted whole blood, leaving chains unpaired.

In the case of this clonotype: The antigen is undetermined.

Study-wide points: Matching results from VDJdb favored anti-spike CD8 responses, leaving private and CD4 specificities undetected.

The protocol attached unique molecular identifiers to individual cDNA molecules. TCRdb re-analysed the 5' RACE reads in MiXCR, keeping a single row per CDR3 protein. The sample consists of more than 75,000 distinct CDR3 sequences, approximately 13% of them appearing once. The CDR3 length is 15 residues. Trimming took off 3 bases at V and 6 bases at J, with 18 bases between the two ends. Germline V CDR1 and CDR2: SGHAT, FQNNGV. J is TRBJ2-7 and V is TRBV11-2; D gene unclear. This sequence originates from an adult who was a healthcare worker with PCR-confirmed SARS-CoV-2 infection or an uninfected control (not recorded which). The sample taken for sequencing was whole blood. This CDR3 is CASSFRQPGPVEQYF. CDR3 in DNA: TGTGCCAGCAGCTTTCGGCAGCCGGGCCCGGTCGAGCAGTACTTC.